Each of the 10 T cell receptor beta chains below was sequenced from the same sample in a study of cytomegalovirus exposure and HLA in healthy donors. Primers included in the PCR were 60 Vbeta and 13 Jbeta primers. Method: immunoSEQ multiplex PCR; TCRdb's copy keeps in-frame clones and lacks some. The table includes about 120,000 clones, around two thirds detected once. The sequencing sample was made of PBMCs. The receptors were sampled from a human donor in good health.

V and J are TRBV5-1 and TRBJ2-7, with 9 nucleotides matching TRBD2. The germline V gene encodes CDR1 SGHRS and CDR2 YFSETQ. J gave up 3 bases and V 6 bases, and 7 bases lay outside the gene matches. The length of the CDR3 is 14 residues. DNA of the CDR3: TGCGCCAGCAAGCCGGGACTAGCAGTCTACGAGCAGTACTTC. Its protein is CASKPGLAVYEQYF. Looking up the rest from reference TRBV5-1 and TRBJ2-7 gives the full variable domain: KAGVTQTPRYLIKTRGQQVTLSCSPISGHRSVSWYQQTPGQGLQFLFEYFSETQRNKGNFPGRFSGRQFSNSRSEMNVSTLELGDSALYLCASKPGLAVYEQYFGPGTRLTVT.

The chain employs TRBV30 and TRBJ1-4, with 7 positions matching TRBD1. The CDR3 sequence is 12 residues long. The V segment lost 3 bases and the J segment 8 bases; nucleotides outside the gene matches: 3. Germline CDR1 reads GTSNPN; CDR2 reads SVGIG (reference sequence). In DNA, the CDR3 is TGTGCCTGGAGAGCGGACAGGGAAAAACTGTTTTTT. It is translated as CAWRADREKLFF.

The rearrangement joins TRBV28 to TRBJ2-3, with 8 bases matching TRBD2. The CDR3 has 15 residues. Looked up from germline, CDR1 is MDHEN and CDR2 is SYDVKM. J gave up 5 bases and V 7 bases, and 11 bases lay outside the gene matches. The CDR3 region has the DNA TGTGCCAGCAAGGGACGGGAGGGCGTGAGAGATACGCAGTATTTT. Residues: CASKGREGVRDTQYF.

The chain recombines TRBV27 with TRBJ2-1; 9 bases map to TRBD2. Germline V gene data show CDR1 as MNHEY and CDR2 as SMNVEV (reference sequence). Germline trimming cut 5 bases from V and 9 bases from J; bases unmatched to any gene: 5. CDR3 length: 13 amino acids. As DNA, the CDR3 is TGTGCCAGCAGTCGGACTAGCGACCGTGAGCAGTTCTTC. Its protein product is CASSRTSDREQFF.

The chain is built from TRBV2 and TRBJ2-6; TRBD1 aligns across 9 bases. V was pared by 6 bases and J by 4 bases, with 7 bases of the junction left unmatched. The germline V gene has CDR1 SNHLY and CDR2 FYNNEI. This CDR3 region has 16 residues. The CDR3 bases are TGTGCCAGCAGACTACAGGGGGCAGGAGGGGCCAACGTCCTGACTTTC. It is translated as CASRLQGAGGANVLTF.

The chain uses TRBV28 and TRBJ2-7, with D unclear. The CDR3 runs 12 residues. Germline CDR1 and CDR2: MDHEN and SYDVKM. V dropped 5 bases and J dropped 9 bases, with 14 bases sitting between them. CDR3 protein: CASSPPQFLQYF. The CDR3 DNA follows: TGTGCCAGCAGTCCCCCCCAGTTTTTGCAGTACTTC.

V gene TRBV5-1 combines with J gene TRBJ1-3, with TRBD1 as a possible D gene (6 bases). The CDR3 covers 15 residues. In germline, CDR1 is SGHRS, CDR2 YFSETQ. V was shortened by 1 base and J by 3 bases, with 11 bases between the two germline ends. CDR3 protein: CASSLQGRYGNTIYF. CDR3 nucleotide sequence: TGCGCCAGCAGCTTGCAGGGGCGATATGGAAACACCATATATTTT. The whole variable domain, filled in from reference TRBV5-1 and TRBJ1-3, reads KAGVTQTPRYLIKTRGQQVTLSCSPISGHRSVSWYQQTPGQGLQFLFEYFSETQRNKGNFPGRFSGRQFSNSRSEMNVSTLELGDSALYLCASSLQGRYGNTIYFGEGSWLTVV.

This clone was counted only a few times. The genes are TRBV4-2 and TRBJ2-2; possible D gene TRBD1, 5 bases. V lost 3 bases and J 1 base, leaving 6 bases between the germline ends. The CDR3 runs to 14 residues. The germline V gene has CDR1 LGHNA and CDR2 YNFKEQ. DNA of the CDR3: TGTGCCAGCAGCCACACAGGGAACACCGGGGAGCTGTTTTTT. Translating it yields CASSHTGNTGELFF.

The CDR3 bases are TGTGCCAGTAGTTCGGGACAGGGGGCGACTAGGCCCCAGCATTTT. It codes for CASSSGQGATRPQHF. The chain has TRBV19 and TRBJ1-5; 12 bases match TRBD1. V lost 5 bases and J lost 9; bases outside the gene matches: 8. This CDR3 has 15 residues. Germline CDR1 and CDR2: LNHDA and SQIVND (reference sequence).

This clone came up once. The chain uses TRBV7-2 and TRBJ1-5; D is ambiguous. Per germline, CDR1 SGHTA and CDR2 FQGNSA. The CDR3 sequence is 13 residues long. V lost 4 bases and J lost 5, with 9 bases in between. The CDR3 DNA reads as TGTGCCAGCAGCTCGAGTTACTATCAGCCCCAGCATTTT. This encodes CASSSSYYQPQHF. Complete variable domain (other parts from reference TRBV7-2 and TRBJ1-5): GAGVSQSPSNKVTEKGKDVELRCDPISGHTALYWYRQSLGQGLEFLIYFQGNSAPDKSGLPSDRFSAERTGGSVSTLTIQRTQQEDSAVYLCASSSSYYQPQHFGDGTRLSIL.